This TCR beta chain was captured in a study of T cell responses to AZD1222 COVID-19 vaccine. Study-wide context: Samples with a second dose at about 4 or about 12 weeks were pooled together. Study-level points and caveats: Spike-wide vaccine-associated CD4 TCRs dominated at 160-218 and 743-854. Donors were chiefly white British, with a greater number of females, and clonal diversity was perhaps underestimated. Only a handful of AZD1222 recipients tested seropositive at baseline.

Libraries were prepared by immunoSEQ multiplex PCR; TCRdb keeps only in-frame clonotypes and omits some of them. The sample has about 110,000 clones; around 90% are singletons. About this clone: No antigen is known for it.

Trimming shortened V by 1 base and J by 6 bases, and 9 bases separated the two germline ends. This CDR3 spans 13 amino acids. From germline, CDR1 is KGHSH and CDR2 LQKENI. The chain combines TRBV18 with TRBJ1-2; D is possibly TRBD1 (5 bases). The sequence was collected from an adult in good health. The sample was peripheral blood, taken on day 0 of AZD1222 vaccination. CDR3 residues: CASSPRGLDGYTF. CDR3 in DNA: TGTGCCAGCTCACCACGGGGGTTAGATGGCTACACCTTC.